This T cell receptor beta chain was recorded in a study of OX40 agonist ivuxolimab in advanced cancers. At the level of the study: Ivuxolimab, an agonistic anti-OX40 (CD134) antibody, was given to patients.

TCRdb keeps only in-frame clones here, not all; method: immunoSEQ multiplex PCR. The sample has fewer than 85,000 clones, roughly nine tenths seen once. Germline CDR1 is LNHNV and CDR2 is YYDKDF (reference sequence). Trimming cost V 3 bases and J 5 bases, with 16 bases left between them. CDR3 length equals 15 residues. The rearrangement uses TRBV15 and TRBJ2-5, with a tentative D call TRBD1 (6 bases). The receptor comes from an adult with an advanced solid tumor such as melanoma, head and neck, liver or kidney cancer. Sequencing was performed on CD4+ or CD8+ T cells sorted from blood, taken in a trial of the OX40 agonist ivuxolimab. CDR3 DNA: TGTGCCACCAGCAGGTCCGGGACACCCGCGGAGACCCAGTACTTC. Encoded protein: CATSRSGTPAETQYF.